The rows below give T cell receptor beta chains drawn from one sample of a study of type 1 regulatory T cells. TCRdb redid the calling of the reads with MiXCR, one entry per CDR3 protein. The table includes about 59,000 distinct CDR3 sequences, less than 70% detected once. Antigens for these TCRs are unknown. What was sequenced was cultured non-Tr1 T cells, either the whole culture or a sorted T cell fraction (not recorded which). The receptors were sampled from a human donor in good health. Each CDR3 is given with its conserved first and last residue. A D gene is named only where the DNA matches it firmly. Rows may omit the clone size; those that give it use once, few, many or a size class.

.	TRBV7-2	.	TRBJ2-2	CASSGLRKGHSRELFF	TGTGCCAGCAGCGGTCTACGGAAAGGACACAGCAGGGAGCTGTTTTTT
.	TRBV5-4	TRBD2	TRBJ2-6	CASSLAGLAASGANVLTF	TGTGCCAGCAGCTTAGCGGGACTAGCGGCCTCTGGGGCCAACGTCCTGACTTTC
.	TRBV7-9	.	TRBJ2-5	CASSLLSVGTLQETQYF	TGTGCCAGCAGCTTGTTATCCGTGGGAACTCTCCAAGAGACCCAGTACTTC
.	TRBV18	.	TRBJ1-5	CASSHDKNQPQHF	TGTGCCAGCTCACACGACAAGAATCAGCCCCAGCATTTT
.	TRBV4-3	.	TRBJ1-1	CASSQDPGMYTEAFF	TGCGCCAGCAGCCAAGATCCGGGGATGTACACTGAAGCTTTCTTT
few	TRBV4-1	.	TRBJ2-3	CASSQRLSGTDTQYF	TGCGCCAGCAGCCAAAGGTTGTCGGGCACAGATACGCAGTATTTT
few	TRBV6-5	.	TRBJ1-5	CASSGSGFSNQPQHF	TGTGCCAGCAGCGGAAGCGGATTTAGCAATCAGCCCCAGCATTTT
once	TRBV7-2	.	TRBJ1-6	CASSLANNSPLHF	TGTGCCAGCAGCTTAGCGAATAATTCACCCCTCCACTTT
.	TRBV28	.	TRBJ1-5	CASSFQAPTGEGPQHF	TGTGCCAGCAGTTTTCAGGCCCCGACGGGGGAGGGGCCCCAGCATTTT
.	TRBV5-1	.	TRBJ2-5	CASSSGSSETQYF	TGCGCCAGCAGCTCAGGGTCGTCGGAGACCCAGTACTTC
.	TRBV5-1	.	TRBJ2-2	CASSFGLPGELFF	TGCGCCAGCAGCTTCGGACTGCCCGGGGAGCTGTTTTTT
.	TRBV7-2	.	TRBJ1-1	CASLGGTANTEAFF	TGTGCCAGCCTTGGCGGCACTGCGAACACTGAAGCTTTCTTT
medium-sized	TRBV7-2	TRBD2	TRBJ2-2	CASSLEATSVTGELFF	TGTGCCAGCAGCTTAGAGGCGACTAGCGTTACCGGGGAGCTGTTTTTT
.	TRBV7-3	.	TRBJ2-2	CASSPWNTGELFF	TGTGCCAGCAGCCCCTGGAACACCGGGGAGCTGTTTTTT
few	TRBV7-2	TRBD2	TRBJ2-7	CASSLVPAGVSYEQYF	TGTGCCAGCAGCTTAGTGCCAGCGGGAGTCTCCTACGAGCAGTACTTC
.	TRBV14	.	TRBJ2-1	CASSHLRFNNEQFF	TGTGCCAGCAGCCACCTTCGGTTTAACAATGAGCAGTTCTTC
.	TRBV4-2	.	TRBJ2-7	CASSQAFGMARQASYEQYF	TGTGCCAGCAGCCAAGCTTTCGGTATGGCGCGCCAAGCCTCCTACGAGCAGTACTTC
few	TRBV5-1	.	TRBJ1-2	CASSPLESNGYTF	TGCGCCAGCAGCCCCCTTGAAAGTAATGGCTACACCTTC
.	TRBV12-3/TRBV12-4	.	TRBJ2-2	CVSSLTGAGELFF	TGTGTCAGCAGTTTAACGGGGGCCGGGGAGCTGTTTTTT
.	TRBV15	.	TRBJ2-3	CATTQRKGSPLYF	TGTGCCACCACCCAGAGAAAGGGCAGCCCCCTGTATTTT
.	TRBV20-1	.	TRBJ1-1	CSAREYMRAQNTEAFF	TGCAGTGCTAGAGAGTATATGAGGGCCCAGAACACTGAAGCTTTCTTT
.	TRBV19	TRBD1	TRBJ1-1	CASSPQQGRDTEAFF	TGTGCCAGTAGCCCCCAACAGGGGAGAGATACTGAAGCTTTCTTT
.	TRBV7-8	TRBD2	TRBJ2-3	CSSSLLTRGSTDTQYF	TGTTCCAGCAGCTTATTAACGCGGGGGAGCACAGATACGCAGTATTTT
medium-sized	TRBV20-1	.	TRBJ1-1	CSASQGSLNTEAFF	TGCAGTGCTAGTCAGGGCAGTCTGAACACTGAAGCTTTCTTT
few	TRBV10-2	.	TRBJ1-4	CASSVAAEKLFF	TGCGCCAGCAGTGTTGCGGCGGAAAAACTGTTTTTT
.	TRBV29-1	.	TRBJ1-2	CSAGYGYTF	TGCAGCGCAGGGTATGGCTACACCTTC
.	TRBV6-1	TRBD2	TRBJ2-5	CASRATSGPQETQYF	TGTGCCAGCAGGGCGACTAGCGGACCCCAAGAGACCCAGTACTTC
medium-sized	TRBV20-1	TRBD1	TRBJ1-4	CSARAPGQGVEKLFF	TGCAGTGCTAGGGCACCGGGACAGGGAGTTGAAAAACTGTTTTTT
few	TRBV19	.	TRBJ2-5	CASSISRGRGQETQYF	TGTGCCAGTAGTATCTCTCGCGGGCGAGGTCAAGAGACCCAGTACTTC
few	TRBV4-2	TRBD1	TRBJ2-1	CASSQAGTGGRNEQFF	TGTGCCAGCAGCCAAGCAGGGACAGGGGGTAGAAATGAGCAGTTCTTC
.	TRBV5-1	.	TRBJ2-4	CASSLMAENIQYF	TGCGCCAGCAGCTTGATGGCAGAAAACATTCAGTACTTC
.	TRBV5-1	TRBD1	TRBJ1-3	CASSVQGARAGNTIYF	TGTGCCAGCAGCGTACAGGGGGCGAGGGCTGGAAACACCATATATTTT
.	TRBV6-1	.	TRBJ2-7	CASRESAGRDEQYF	TGTGCCAGCAGGGAAAGTGCGGGAAGGGACGAGCAGTACTTC
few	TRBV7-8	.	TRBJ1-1	CASSLVWITGNTEAFF	TGTGCCAGCAGCTTAGTCTGGATAACGGGTAACACTGAAGCTTTCTTT
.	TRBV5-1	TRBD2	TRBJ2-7	CASSLFKGAGGVYEQYF	TGCGCCAGCAGCTTGTTCAAAGGAGCGGGAGGGGTGTACGAGCAGTACTTC
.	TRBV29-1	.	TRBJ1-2	CSVERVYGYTF	TGCAGCGTTGAACGGGTCTATGGCTACACCTTC
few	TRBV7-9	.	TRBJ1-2	CASSPRRYGYTF	TGTGCCAGCAGCCCCCGGCGCTATGGCTACACCTTC
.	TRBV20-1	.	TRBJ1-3	CSATNRAGNTIYF	TGCAGTGCTACGAACAGGGCTGGAAACACCATATATTTT
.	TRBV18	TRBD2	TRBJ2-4	CASSPSSGRTKNIQYF	TGTGCCAGCTCACCCTCTAGCGGGAGGACCAAAAACATTCAGTACTTC
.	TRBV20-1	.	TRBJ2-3	CSAYYPVGEADTQYF	TGCAGTGCTTATTACCCAGTGGGGGAGGCAGATACGCAGTATTTT
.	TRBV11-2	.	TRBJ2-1	CASSRFKAANEQFF	TGTGCCAGCAGCCGATTCAAGGCCGCCAATGAGCAGTTCTTC
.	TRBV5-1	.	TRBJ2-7	CASSLAGREQYF	TGCGCCAGCAGCTTGGCCGGTCGCGAGCAGTACTTC